Sequencing of this T cell receptor (beta chain) was carried out in a study of blood T cell repertoires in COVID-19 (dated by TCRdb to 2020 to 2021). In terms of the full investigation: The collaborator samples originated in the United States, Italy and Spain and spanned the acute and convalescent phases of COVID-19. The prospective study material was composed of cDNA or gDNA derived from T cells, B-cell-depleted T cells, or PBMCs. Subjects who had been exposed to COVID-19, were actively infected with it, or had recovered from it provided the deeply sampled blood TCRbeta repertoires that made up the dataset. The repertoires were made available in a free public database intended to serve as a resource for research on the immune response to SARS-CoV-2. Samples came from the ongoing ImmuneRACE study (first 160 participants) plus 1,254 subjects from 6 global collaborators. The sample metadata nearly always contained a de-identified subject ID, COVID-19 status, age in years and sex. HLA class I and class II types, where available, came from metadata supplied by the sample provider rather than from assay-based typing. Beyond this particular receptor, the publication reports: How much clinical and demographic metadata was included differed by source and by participant, and the metadata was provided uncurated.

With respect to this clone: Its antigen is still unknown. Per-base quality was not reported, and no clone a single base away is much larger than it. In the same sample, other DNA sequences code for this CDR3.

TCRbeta CDR3 regions were amplified from genomic DNA using the immunoSEQ Assay, a bias-controlled multiplex PCR. The source study handled its data this way. Nucleated cell counts per sample were estimated from amplification of reference gene primers within the assay. To quantify the absolute abundance of each unique TCRbeta CDR3 rearrangement, sequence reads were collapsed and filtered. For each sample, productive Simpson clonality was calculated as the square root of Simpson's diversity index across productive rearrangements. TCRdb limited this immuneACCESS table to in-frame rearrangements with V and J called. A share of clones is missing; checked studies link under half to unresolved V genes, and the rest is unexplained. The DNA was the basis for D and trimming; V, J and clone size are from that table. In all, the sample holds 150,000 or so clones, and about 73% of those were seen once. Around 1.5% of the sample is held by the ten biggest clonotypes.

At the junction V is shortened by 4 bases and J by 8 bases; bases outside the gene matches: 5. Taken from the germline V gene (reference sequence), the CDR1 and CDR2 loops are LNHDA and SQIVND. Measured from the cysteine to the phenylalanine, the CDR3 is 13 residues long. Just CDR3 DNA is preserved here, 39 bases in frame from base 1. Whole blood was collected in K2EDTA tubes by collaborating institutions according to the institutions' own protocols. Collaborator samples were shipped for TCRbeta analysis as frozen whole blood, isolated PBMCs, or DNA extracted from either sample type. Sequences were obtained from peripheral blood. The rearranged segments are TRBV19 and TRBJ1-2, and TRBD1 aligns with 9 junction nucleotides. The source of this sequence is a man older than 75 with acute or convalescent COVID-19. In nucleotide form, the sequence is TGTGCCAGTAGTACCCGGGACAGGGAAGGCTACACCTTC. Its protein is CASSTRDREGYTF.